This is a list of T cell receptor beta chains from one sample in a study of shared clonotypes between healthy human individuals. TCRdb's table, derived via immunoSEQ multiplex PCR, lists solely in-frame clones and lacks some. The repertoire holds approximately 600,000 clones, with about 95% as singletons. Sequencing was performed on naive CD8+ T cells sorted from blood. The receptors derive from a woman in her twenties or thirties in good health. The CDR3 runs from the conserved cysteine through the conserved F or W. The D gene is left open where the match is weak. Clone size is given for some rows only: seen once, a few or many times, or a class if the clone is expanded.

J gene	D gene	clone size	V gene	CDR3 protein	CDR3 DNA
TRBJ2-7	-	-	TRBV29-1	CSVGSGGFYEQYF	TGCAGCGTTGGTTCCGGGGGCTTCTACGAGCAGTACTTC
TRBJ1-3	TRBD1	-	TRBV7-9	CASSSDRGDWNTIYF	TGTGCCAGCAGCTCGGACAGGGGGGATTGGAACACCATATATTTT
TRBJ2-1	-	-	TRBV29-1	CSVEERGDTYNEQFF	TGCAGCGTTGAAGAGAGAGGGGACACTTACAATGAGCAGTTCTTC
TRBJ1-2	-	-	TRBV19	CASSIMLGPGYTF	TGTGCCAGTAGTATAATGTTGGGGCCTGGCTACACCTTC
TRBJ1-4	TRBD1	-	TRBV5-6	CASSCVPGQDEKLFF	TGTGCCAGCAGCTGCGTCCCGGGACAGGATGAAAAACTGTTTTTT
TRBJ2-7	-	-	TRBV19	CASSTPRAIYEQYF	TGTGCCAGTAGTACCCCTCGGGCTATCTACGAGCAGTACTTC
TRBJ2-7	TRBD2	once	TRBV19	CASSIAIAGIYEQYF	TGTGCCAGTAGTATTGCAATAGCGGGGATCTACGAGCAGTACTTC
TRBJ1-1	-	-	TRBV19	CASSIDLFGGDTEAFF	TGTGCCAGTAGTATAGATCTATTTGGGGGAGACACTGAAGCTTTCTTT
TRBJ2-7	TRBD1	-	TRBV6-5	CASSYRGQPYEQYF	TGTGCCAGCAGTTACAGGGGACAGCCCTACGAGCAGTACTTC
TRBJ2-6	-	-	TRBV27	CASSWTVPGANVLTF	TGTGCCAGCAGTTGGACAGTACCTGGGGCCAACGTCCTGACTTTC
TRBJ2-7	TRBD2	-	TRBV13	CASSLVRTSGSHEQYF	TGTGCCAGCAGCTTAGTTCGGACTAGCGGGAGTCACGAGCAGTACTTC
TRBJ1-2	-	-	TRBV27	CASSFGSSYGYTF	TGTGCCAGCAGTTTCGGGTCAAGCTATGGCTACACCTTC
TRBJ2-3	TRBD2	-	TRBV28	CASSHGTSGSLGDTQYF	TGTGCCAGCAGCCACGGGACTAGCGGGAGCCTTGGGGATACGCAGTATTTT
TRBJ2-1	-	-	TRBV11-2	CASSLLGHYNEQFF	TGTGCCAGCAGCCTACTAGGGCACTACAATGAGCAGTTCTTC
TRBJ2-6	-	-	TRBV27	CASSTATGANVLTF	TGTGCCAGCAGTACAGCGACTGGGGCCAACGTCCTGACTTTC
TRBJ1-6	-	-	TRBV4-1	CASSQGWEVNYNSPLHF	TGCGCCAGCAGCCAAGGTTGGGAGGTCAACTATAATTCACCCCTCCACTTT
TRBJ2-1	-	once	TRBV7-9	CASSLAWGADNEQFF	TGTGCCAGCAGCTTAGCGTGGGGGGCGGACAATGAGCAGTTCTTC
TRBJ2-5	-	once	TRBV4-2	CASSQEGGLLGETQYF	TGTGCCAGCAGCCAAGAAGGGGGGCTACTGGGGGAGACCCAGTACTTC
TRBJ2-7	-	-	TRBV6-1	CASSEGWKGVLYEQYF	TGTGCCAGCAGTGAAGGGTGGAAGGGGGTTCTTTACGAGCAGTACTTC
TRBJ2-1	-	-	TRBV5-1	CASSGYRSSYNEQFF	TGCGCCAGCAGCGGTTACAGGAGCTCCTACAATGAGCAGTTCTTC
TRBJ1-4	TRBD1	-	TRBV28	CASSLTGADEKLFF	TGTGCCAGCAGTTTGACAGGGGCGGACGAAAAACTGTTTTTT
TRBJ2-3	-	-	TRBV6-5	CASSGAGGTDTQYF	TGTGCCAGCTCGGGGGCAGGGGGCACAGATACGCAGTATTTT
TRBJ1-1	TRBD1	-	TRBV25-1	CASTRQGRTEAFF	TGTGCCAGTACCCGACAGGGGCGCACTGAAGCTTTCTTT
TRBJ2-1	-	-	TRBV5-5	CASSPWTPLADEQFF	TGTGCCAGCAGCCCGTGGACACCCCTGGCCGATGAGCAGTTCTTC
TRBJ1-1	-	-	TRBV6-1	CASSRTGVNTEAFF	TGTGCCAGCTCTCGCACCGGGGTGAACACTGAAGCTTTCTTT
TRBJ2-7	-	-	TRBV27	CASRTGSDEQYF	TGTGCCAGCAGAACAGGCAGCGACGAGCAGTACTTC
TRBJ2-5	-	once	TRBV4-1	CASSHALLQETQYF	TGCGCCAGCAGCCACGCTCTACTCCAAGAGACCCAGTACTTC
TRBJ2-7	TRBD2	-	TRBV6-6	CASKPSDGGSNYEQYF	TGTGCCAGCAAACCTAGTGATGGCGGGAGTAACTACGAGCAGTACTTC
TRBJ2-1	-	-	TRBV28	CASSLSPGASYNEQFF	TGTGCCAGCAGTTTATCCCCGGGGGCGTCCTACAATGAGCAGTTCTTC
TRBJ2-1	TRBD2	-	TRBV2	CASPPSGSFNEQFF	TGTGCCAGCCCTCCTAGCGGGAGTTTCAATGAGCAGTTCTTC
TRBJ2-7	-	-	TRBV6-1	CASSEWGRNYEQYF	TGTGCCAGCAGTGAATGGGGACGGAACTACGAGCAGTACTTC
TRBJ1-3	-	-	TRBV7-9	CASSLGGHREAGNTIYF	TGTGCCAGCAGCTTAGGGGGTCACAGGGAGGCTGGAAACACCATATATTTT
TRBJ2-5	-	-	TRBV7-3	CASSHLGSDSWKTQYF	TGTGCCAGCAGCCACCTGGGTAGCGACAGTTGGAAGACCCAGTACTTC
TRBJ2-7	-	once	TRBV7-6	CASSDRTSPYEQYF	TGTGCCAGCAGCGACAGGACTAGTCCCTACGAGCAGTACTTC
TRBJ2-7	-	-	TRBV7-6	CASSLASGHEQYF	TGTGCCAGCAGCTTAGCGTCAGGGCACGAGCAGTACTTC
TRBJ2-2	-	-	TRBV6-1	CASSEGWGPGGELFF	TGTGCCAGCAGTGAAGGTTGGGGGCCTGGCGGGGAGCTGTTTTTT
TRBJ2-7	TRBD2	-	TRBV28	CASSPTSGRHEQYF	TGTGCCAGCTCCCCGACTAGCGGGAGACACGAGCAGTACTTC
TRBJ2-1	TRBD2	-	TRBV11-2	CASSLTSGRGNEQFF	TGTGCCAGCAGCTTAACTAGCGGGAGGGGGAATGAGCAGTTCTTC
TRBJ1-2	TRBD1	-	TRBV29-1	CSVDGDRALRNYGYTF	TGCAGCGTTGATGGAGACAGGGCCCTCCGTAACTATGGCTACACCTTC
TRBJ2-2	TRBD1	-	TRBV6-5	CASSPGQGETGELFF	TGTGCCAGCAGTCCCGGACAGGGGGAAACCGGGGAGCTGTTTTTT
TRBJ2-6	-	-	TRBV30	CAWSVGLGGANVLTF	TGTGCCTGGAGTGTAGGGCTAGGTGGGGCCAACGTCCTGACTTTC